Listed below are T cell receptor beta chains from one sample, sequenced in a study of shared clonotypes between healthy human individuals. This table comes from immunoSEQ multiplex PCR, and its TCRdb copy is limited to in-frame clones, with some not included. The profile shows 1,400,000 or so clones, 98% of them singletons. The sequenced sample was naive CD4+ T cells sorted from blood. Receptor source: a man between 25 and 39 years old in good health. CDR3s leave out the opening cysteine and the closing phenylalanine or tryptophan. A row's size may be missing; if present it is once, few, many or a size class.

TRBV6-5	NA	ASSTATSLTQY
TRBV5-4	NA	ASSLVEDTDTQY
TRBV5-1	once	ASSLEQGTYEQY
TRBV15	once	ATSRGRILRY
TRBV2	NA	ASSRPQREYEQF
TRBV19	NA	ASSMALAGGRSSYNEQF
TRBV29-1	NA	SVAAATSYEQY
TRBV28	NA	ATGAKPSWYNEQF
TRBV5-4	NA	ASSPGTGGAFSNEKLF
TRBV14	NA	ASSQVGVHEQF
TRBV11-3	NA	ASSPVAGAYNEQF
TRBV7-6	NA	ASSPTGTGFLNTEAF
TRBV5-6	NA	ASSSGGSKRETQY
TRBV30	NA	AWSVPVPQRQGGGYT
TRBV5-1	once	ASSSLASTGELF
TRBV28	once	ASKRQGALGNIQY
TRBV11-2	NA	ASSYPGRTGSYEQY
TRBV14	NA	ASSPWAGISYEQY
TRBV6-6	NA	ASSYGETQY
TRBV30	NA	AWSISGAEETQY
TRBV30	NA	AWRRGLNTEAF
TRBV7-2	NA	ASKGAYGYT
TRBV5-1	NA	ASSSQFSYEQY
TRBV4-1	NA	ASSQDEAGASYEQY